This T cell receptor beta chain originates from a study of technical replicates of blood from a few donors. Method: immunoSEQ multiplex PCR; TCRdb's copy keeps in-frame clones and lacks some. The sample lists about 93,000 clones; about 95% were seen once. The V gene end was trimmed by 7 bases and the J gene end by 1 base; junction bases not matched to a gene: 13. From germline, CDR1 is SNHLY and CDR2 FYNNEI. The CDR3 consists of 16 residues. Sequenced material: T cells isolated from PBMCs. The chain combines TRBV2 with TRBJ2-7; 7 nucleotides align to TRBD2. This TCR was recovered from a human donor in good health. The CDR3 protein is CASTQARGIRSYEQYF. In DNA form, the CDR3 reads TGTGCCAGCACCCAGGCGCGGGGGATTAGGTCCTACGAGCAGTACTTC.